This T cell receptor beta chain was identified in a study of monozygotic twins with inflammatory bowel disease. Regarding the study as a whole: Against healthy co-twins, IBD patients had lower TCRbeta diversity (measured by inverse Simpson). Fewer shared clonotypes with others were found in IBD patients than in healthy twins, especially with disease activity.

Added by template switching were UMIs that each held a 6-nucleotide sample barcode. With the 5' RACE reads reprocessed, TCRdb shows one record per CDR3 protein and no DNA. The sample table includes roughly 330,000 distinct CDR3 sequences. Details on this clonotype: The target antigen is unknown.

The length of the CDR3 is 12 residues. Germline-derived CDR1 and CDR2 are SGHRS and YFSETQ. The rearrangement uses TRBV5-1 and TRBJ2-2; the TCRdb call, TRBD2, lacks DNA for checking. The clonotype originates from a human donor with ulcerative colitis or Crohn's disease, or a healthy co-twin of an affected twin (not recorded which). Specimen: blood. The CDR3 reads CASSPSRGELFF. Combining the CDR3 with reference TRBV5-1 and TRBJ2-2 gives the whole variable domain KAGVTQTPRYLIKTRGQQVTLSCSPISGHRSVSWYQQTPGQGLQFLFEYFSETQRNKGNFPGRFSGRQFSNSRSEMNVSTLELGDSALYLCASSPSRGELFFGEGSRLTVL.